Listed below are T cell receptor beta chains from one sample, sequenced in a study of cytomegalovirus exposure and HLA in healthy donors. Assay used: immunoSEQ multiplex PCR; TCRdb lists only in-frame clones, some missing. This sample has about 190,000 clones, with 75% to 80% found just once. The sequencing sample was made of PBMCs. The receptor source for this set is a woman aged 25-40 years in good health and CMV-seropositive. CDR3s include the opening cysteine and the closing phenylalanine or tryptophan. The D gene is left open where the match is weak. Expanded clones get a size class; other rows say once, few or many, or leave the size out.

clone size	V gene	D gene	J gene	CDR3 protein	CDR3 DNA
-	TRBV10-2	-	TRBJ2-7	CASSESGGGQYF	TGCGCCAGCAGTGAGTCTGGGGGCGGACAGTACTTC
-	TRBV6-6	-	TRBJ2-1	CATIADNYNEQFF	TGTGCCACCATAGCGGACAACTACAATGAGCAGTTCTTC
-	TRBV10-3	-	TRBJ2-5	CAIREEGGGETQYF	TGTGCCATCAGGGAGGAAGGAGGTGGGGAGACCCAGTACTTC
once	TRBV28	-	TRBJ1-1	CASSFNTGGAEAFF	TGTGCCAGCAGTTTTAATACGGGGGGAGCTGAAGCTTTCTTT
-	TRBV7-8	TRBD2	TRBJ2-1	CASSPHLAGVNTGQFF	TGTGCCAGCAGCCCCCATTTAGCGGGAGTAAATACGGGGCAGTTCTTC
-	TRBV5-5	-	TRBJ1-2	CASSPTPGSGYTF	TGTGCCAGCAGCCCCACCCCGGGGAGTGGCTACACCTTC
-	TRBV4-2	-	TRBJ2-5	CASSPSTGRVQETQYF	TGTGCCAGCAGCCCATCCACAGGGCGGGTCCAAGAGACCCAGTACTTC
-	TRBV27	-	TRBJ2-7	CASRLTGTYEQYF	TGTGCCAGCAGATTAACAGGGACCTACGAGCAGTACTTC
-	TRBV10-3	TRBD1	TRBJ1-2	CAISHDPTGGDGYTF	TGTGCCATCAGCCACGACCCTACAGGGGGTGATGGCTACACCTTC
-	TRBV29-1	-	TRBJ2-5	CSVEGAGVKQYF	TGCAGCGTTGAAGGGGCCGGTGTAAAGCAGTACTTC
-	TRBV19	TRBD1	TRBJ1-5	CASSPGQGISNQPQHF	TGTGCCAGTAGTCCAGGACAGGGAATAAGCAATCAGCCCCAGCATTTT
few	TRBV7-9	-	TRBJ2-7	CASSLGSGFSYEQYF	TGTGCCAGCAGCTTAGGGTCAGGGTTTTCCTACGAGCAGTACTTC
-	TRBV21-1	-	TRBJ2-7	CASSPRRLGYEQYF	TGTGCCAGCAGCCCCCGCCGGCTCGGGTACGAGCAGTACTTC
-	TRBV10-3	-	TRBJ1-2	CAISDPHRAFTGGYTF	TGTGCCATCAGTGACCCCCACAGGGCCTTCACGGGTGGCTACACCTTC
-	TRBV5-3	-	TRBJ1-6	CARSFRQNSPLHF	TGTGCCAGAAGCTTTAGACAGAATTCACCCCTCCACTTT
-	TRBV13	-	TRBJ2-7	CASSSKGRTLYEQYF	TGTGCCAGCAGCTCCAAGGGAAGGACACTCTACGAGCAGTACTTC
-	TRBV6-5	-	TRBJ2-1	CASSWGPNNEQFF	TGTGCCAGCAGCTGGGGGCCAAACAATGAGCAGTTCTTC
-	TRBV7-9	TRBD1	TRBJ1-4	CASRAIGTGGQLEKLFF	TGTGCCAGCAGGGCGATCGGGACAGGGGGGCAATTGGAAAAACTGTTTTTT
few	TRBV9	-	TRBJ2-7	CASSGLRDSAYEQYF	TGTGCCAGCAGCGGACTCCGGGACTCTGCGTACGAGCAGTACTTC
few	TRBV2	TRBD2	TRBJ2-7	CASSPGLASYEQYF	TGTGCCAGCAGTCCCGGACTAGCCTCCTACGAGCAGTACTTC
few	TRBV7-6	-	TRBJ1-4	CASSLAVVGATNEKLFF	TGTGCCAGCAGCTTAGCAGTCGTGGGAGCAACTAATGAAAAACTGTTTTTT
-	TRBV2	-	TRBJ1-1	CASSDRGFVEAFF	TGTGCCAGCAGTGACCGGGGATTCGTGGAGGCTTTCTTT
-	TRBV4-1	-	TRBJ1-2	CASSRSPEFRVF	TGCGCCAGCAGCCGGTCTCCGGAGTTCAGGGTTTTC
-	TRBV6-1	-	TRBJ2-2	CASSELSYYTGELFF	TGTGCCAGCAGTGAACTTTCTTATTACACCGGGGAGCTGTTTTTT
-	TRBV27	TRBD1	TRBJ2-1	CASSFTRGIFSEQFF	TGTGCCAGCAGTTTTACCAGGGGGATTTTTAGTGAGCAGTTCTTC
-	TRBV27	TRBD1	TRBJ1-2	CASSLTGAKGGYTF	TGTGCCAGCAGTTTAACAGGGGCGAAGGGTGGCTACACCTTC
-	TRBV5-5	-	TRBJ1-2	CASSLVGGENYGYTF	TGTGCCAGCAGCTTGGTAGGGGGGGAGAACTATGGCTACACCTTC
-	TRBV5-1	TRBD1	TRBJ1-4	CASSWGQDEKLFF	TGCGCCAGCAGCTGGGGACAGGATGAAAAACTGTTTTTT
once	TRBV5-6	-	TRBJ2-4	CASSFRGVLAKNIQYF	TGTGCCAGCAGCTTCAGGGGGGTACTAGCCAAAAACATTCAGTACTTC
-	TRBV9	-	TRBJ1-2	CASSVRGRGYTF	TGTGCCAGCAGCGTAAGGGGGAGAGGCTACACCTTC
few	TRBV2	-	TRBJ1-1	CASRRVNTEAFF	TGTGCCAGCAGGCGGGTAAACACTGAAGCTTTCTTT
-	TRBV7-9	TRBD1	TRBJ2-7	CASSPRDRSSYEQYF	TGTGCCAGCAGCCCTCGGGACAGGAGCTCCTACGAGCAGTACTTC
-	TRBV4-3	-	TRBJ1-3	CASSQGRGPIYF	TGCGCCAGCAGCCAGGGGAGGGGCCCCATATATTTT
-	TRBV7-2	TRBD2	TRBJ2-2	CASSLAGALTGELFF	TGTGCCAGCAGCCTAGCGGGAGCTCTCACCGGGGAGCTGTTTTTT
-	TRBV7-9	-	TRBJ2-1	CASSWSYNEQFF	TGTGCCAGCAGCTGGAGTTACAATGAGCAGTTCTTC
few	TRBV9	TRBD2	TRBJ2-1	CASSVSGGTYNEQFF	TGTGCCAGCAGCGTTAGCGGGGGGACCTACAATGAGCAGTTCTTC
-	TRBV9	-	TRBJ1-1	CASRGTGQNTEAFF	TGTGCCAGCAGGGGTACAGGCCAGAACACTGAAGCTTTCTTT
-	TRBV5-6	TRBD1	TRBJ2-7	CASSWGQRYEQYF	TGTGCCAGCAGCTGGGGACAGCGTTACGAGCAGTACTTC
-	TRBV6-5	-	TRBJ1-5	CASSSPPQPQHF	TGTGCCAGCAGTTCTCCCCCTCAGCCCCAGCATTTT
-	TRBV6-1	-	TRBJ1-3	CASGWALQPGNTIYF	TGTGCCAGCGGGTGGGCCCTCCAACCTGGAAACACCATATATTTT
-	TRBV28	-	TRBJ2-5	CASSLLRQETQYF	TGTGCCAGCAGTTTATTACGGCAAGAGACCCAGTACTTC
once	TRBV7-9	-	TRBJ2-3	CASSLIPGAGYTQYF	TGTGCCAGCAGCCTAATCCCAGGGGCGGGTTATACGCAGTATTTT